This is a list of T cell receptor beta chains from one sample in a study of blood T cell repertoires in COVID-19. The table came from immunoSEQ multiplex PCR; TCRdb's copy has only in-frame clones and leaves some out. The sample consists of over 200,000 clones, almost 85% of them appearing once. Source material: PBMCs or T cells enriched from blood (not recorded which). The receptors here all came from a man between 35 and 55 years old who had recovered from COVID-19. Both conserved end residues are part of each CDR3. The D gene is left open where the match is weak. Some rows mark clone size as missing; the rest say once, few, many or name a class of expanded clone.

size	D	J	V	DNA	CDR3
.	.	TRBJ2-1	TRBV28	TGTGCCAGCGGGTTACAGGGGACTGGGGAGCAGTTCTTC	CASGLQGTGEQFF
.	TRBD1	TRBJ1-2	TRBV5-4	TGTGCCAGCAGCTTAGGACAGGGGTCTGGCTACACCTTC	CASSLGQGSGYTF
once	.	TRBJ2-5	TRBV29-1	TGCAGCGCCGGCCTGCGATTAGCGAGGGAGACCCAGTACTTC	CSAGLRLARETQYF
.	TRBD1	TRBJ1-4	TRBV5-1	TGCGCCAGCAGCTCGGGATCCAGGGGGCTTAATGAAAAACTGTTTTTT	CASSSGSRGLNEKLFF
.	.	TRBJ2-7	TRBV2	TGTGCCAGCAGTCTTGCCTACGAGCAGTACTTC	CASSLAYEQYF
.	.	TRBJ1-5	TRBV27	TGTGCCAGCAGTTTATTATTTCAGCCCCAGCATTTT	CASSLLFQPQHF
.	.	TRBJ1-6	TRBV3-1/TRBV3-2	TGTGCCAGCAGCCCCACTCGGTGGTCACCCCTCCACTTT	CASSPTRWSPLHF
.	.	TRBJ1-5	TRBV6-5	TGTGCCAGCAGTTACGACAGGAATCAGCCCCAGCATTTT	CASSYDRNQPQHF
.	.	TRBJ2-2	TRBV5-1	TGCGCCGTAAGCTCGGCAGGGTCTACGAACACCGGGGAGCTGTTTTTT	CAVSSAGSTNTGELFF
.	.	TRBJ1-4	TRBV28	TGTGCCAGCAGTTTGCGCACACAGGAAAAACTGTTTTTT	CASSLRTQEKLFF
.	TRBD2	TRBJ2-1	TRBV28	TGTGCCAGCAGTGCCACCTCTAGCGGGTATTTCGATGAGCAGTTCTTC	CASSATSSGYFDEQFF
.	.	TRBJ1-1	TRBV10-3	TGTGCCATCAGCCGGCTGGAGGGAACTGAAGCTTTCTTT	CAISRLEGTEAFF
.	TRBD2	TRBJ2-3	TRBV4-1	TGCGCCAGCAGATCCGGGACTAGCGGGAGGGCCAAAGATACGCAGTATTTT	CASRSGTSGRAKDTQYF
.	.	TRBJ1-5	TRBV28	TGTGCCAGCAGTCCGCGCGGGGTGGGTTCGACTCAGCCCCAGCATTTT	CASSPRGVGSTQPQHF
once	TRBD1	TRBJ1-5	TRBV7-8	TGTGCCAGCAGCTCCGGACAGGGACACCAGCCCCAGCATTTT	CASSSGQGHQPQHF
.	.	TRBJ1-1	TRBV7-8	TGTGCCAGCAGCCAGAACAGGGTCGTCACTGAAGCTTTCTTT	CASSQNRVVTEAFF
.	TRBD1	TRBJ1-2	TRBV10-2	TGCGCCAGCAGTAGGACAGGGGCCGCGGATGGCTACACCTTC	CASSRTGAADGYTF
.	.	TRBJ1-1	TRBV10-3	TGTGCCATCAGCCCGGGGGGGGGAAGGTCTGAAGCTTTCTTT	CAISPGGGRSEAFF
.	.	TRBJ1-2	TRBV27	TGTGCCAGCAGGACAGGTTTTAGTGGCTACACCTTC	CASRTGFSGYTF
.	TRBD2	TRBJ2-5	TRBV28	TGTGCCAGCAGTTTGGGGGGGGGACCGCCGGAGACCCAGTACTTC	CASSLGGGPPETQYF
.	TRBD2	TRBJ2-1	TRBV27	TGTGCCAGCGCCAGCGGGCGGGGGTACAATGAGCAGTTCTTC	CASASGRGYNEQFF
.	TRBD1	TRBJ2-7	TRBV4-1	TGCGCCAGCAGCCCAAGGGACAGTCCCCCGAACTACGAGCAGTACTTC	CASSPRDSPPNYEQYF
.	.	TRBJ1-5	TRBV28	TGTGCCAGCAGCCTCTTTCGGGGTAGCAATCAGCCCCAGCATTTT	CASSLFRGSNQPQHF
.	.	TRBJ1-5	TRBV3-1/TRBV3-2	TGTGCCAGCAGCCAAGATCTGGGGCATAGCAATCAGCCCCAGCATTTT	CASSQDLGHSNQPQHF
few	.	TRBJ1-5	TRBV19	TGTGCCAGTAGTGGGACTGTACATCAGCCCCAGCATTTT	CASSGTVHQPQHF
.	TRBD1	TRBJ1-2	TRBV5-6	TGTGCCAGCAGCTCGATACAGGGGAATCACTATGGCTACACCTTC	CASSSIQGNHYGYTF
.	.	TRBJ1-1	TRBV11-2	TGTGCCAGCGGGCCAGTGGCGGGGGGGACTGAAGCTTTCTTT	CASGPVAGGTEAFF
.	.	TRBJ2-5	TRBV6-5	TGTGCCAGCAGTCTTAGCGCGCACTCCCAAGAGACCCAGTACTTC	CASSLSAHSQETQYF
.	TRBD2	TRBJ2-5	TRBV3-1/TRBV3-2	TGTGCCAGCAGCCCTGTCGGCGGGGGAAGCCTCCAAGAGACCCAGTACTTC	CASSPVGGGSLQETQYF
.	TRBD2	TRBJ2-1	TRBV5-3	TGTGCCAGAAGCACACTAGCGGGAGGTCGGTGGGATGAGCAGTTCTTC	CARSTLAGGRWDEQFF
.	.	TRBJ2-6	TRBV7-8	TGTGCCAGCAGCCTTAACGGGGGTACTGGGGCCAACGTCCTGACTTTC	CASSLNGGTGANVLTF
.	TRBD1	TRBJ2-7	TRBV3-1/TRBV3-2	TGTGCCAGCAGCCGCGGACAGGGGGCAAGTGACGAGCAGTACTTC	CASSRGQGASDEQYF
once	TRBD1	TRBJ1-3	TRBV19	TGTGCCAGTAGTATTCCCGGGACAGCCCCAAACACCATATATTTT	CASSIPGTAPNTIYF
few	.	TRBJ2-1	TRBV5-1	TGCGCCAGCAGCCAAGCACCAGGACACAACATAAAATACAATGAGCAGTTCTTC	CASSQAPGHNIKYNEQFF
.	TRBD1	TRBJ1-2	TRBV13	TGTGCCAGCAGCACACGGGGGTGGGACAGCCAAGCTAACTATGGCTACACCTTC	CASSTRGWDSQANYGYTF
.	.	TRBJ2-7	TRBV27	TGTGCCAGCAGTTTACGCTCATCGGCCTACGAGCAGTACTTC	CASSLRSSAYEQYF
.	.	TRBJ1-1	TRBV5-1	TGCGCCAGCAGCTTAGAGGTTAACACTGAAGCTTTCTTT	CASSLEVNTEAFF
.	.	TRBJ1-4	TRBV5-1	TGCGCCAGCAGCCGGACAGCAACTAATGAAAAACTGTTTTTT	CASSRTATNEKLFF
.	.	TRBJ2-2	TRBV29-1	TGCAGCGTCCGGGTCCCTTGGGGGGAGCTGTTTTTT	CSVRVPWGELFF
.	.	TRBJ1-2	TRBV29-1	TGCAGCGTCGTGACAGGACCATATGGCTACACCTTC	CSVVTGPYGYTF
.	TRBD1	TRBJ1-2	TRBV4-1	TGCGCCAGCAGCTTAGGACAGGGCGGGAACTATGGCTACACCTTC	CASSLGQGGNYGYTF
.	TRBD2	TRBJ2-1	TRBV3-1/TRBV3-2	TGTGCCAGCAGCCAAGAAGGTGGTAGCGGGGTCGAGCAGTTCTTC	CASSQEGGSGVEQFF
.	TRBD1	TRBJ1-1	TRBV11-2	TGTGCCAGCAGCCCAGTAGGGACAGGGGTGACGGACACTGAAGCTTTCTTT	CASSPVGTGVTDTEAFF
once	.	TRBJ1-6	TRBV5-1	TGCGCCAGCAGCTTGGTTGCGGGAATCTATAATTCACCCCTCCACTTT	CASSLVAGIYNSPLHF
.	.	TRBJ1-2	TRBV2	TGTGCCAGCAGTTCAGTCGGGGAGAACTATGGCTACACCTTC	CASSSVGENYGYTF